Reported below is one TCR beta chain. Its antigen specificity is not known. Within one base of it there is no much larger clone, and no base qualities were kept. This specimen belongs to a study of identical twins (dated by TCRdb to 2016 to 2017). Looking at the study overall: TCR alpha and beta repertoires from monozygotic twins, unrelated adults of various ages and cord blood were deep-sequenced to test whether fetal clonotypes persist. Replicate twin experiments were performed at different times using different library preparation protocols to rule out contamination. The research as a whole found: Invariant T cells such as MAIT and iNKT could partly confound zero-insertion analyses, although diverse VJ usage argued against such confounding for most clonotypes. Because the same donors could not be followed over many years, the conclusions relied on cross-sectional statistical analysis. Compared with coincidental sharing between unrelated individuals, out-of-frame TCR alpha sequences shared between twins had an excess of sequences with low generation probability. In monozygotic twins, recombination models systematically underestimated out-of-frame TCR alpha sharing, but the models matched the sharing seen between unrelated individuals. Fewer insertions were carried by abundant cord blood beta clonotypes; a weaker similar trend was observed in young adult naive repertoires, while no such trend was observed in memory repertoires. A weaker excess of twin sharing was found in beta out-of-frame sequences because the signal-to-noise ratio was lowered by fewer shared sequences.

All donors were healthy Caucasians. The twin cohort consisted of three pairs of female monozygotic twins, all aged 18 to 29 years. Peripheral blood mononuclear cells were the source from which RNA for the TCR libraries was isolated. Library prep was done by 5' RACE. TCRdb names Illumina HiSeq 2000 as the instrument used. A universal primer binding site was introduced by template switching, and a unique molecular identifier was present in the final cDNA, enabling accurate counting of TCR cDNA molecules. Specific primers in the conserved constant-segment region were used to synthesize first-strand cDNA for the TCR alpha and beta chains. Each cDNA library was double barcoded, with a SMART-Mk sample barcode plus Illumina barcodes, to control for contamination. TruSeq adapter sequences and Illumina sample barcodes were added in two successive PCR steps. Sequencing of the TCR alpha and beta cDNA libraries was done on the Illumina HiSeq platform using custom primers. The paper's data handling went like this. Raw reads were processed with MiGEC to extract unique molecular identifiers, and MiXCR was used to determine CDR3 positions. Recombination models were inferred per individual with the repgenHMM and IGoR tools using an EM algorithm. Shared clonotypes were analyzed with the tcR package in R, and sharing was normalized by the product of cloneset sizes. To study raw recombination free of thymic and clonal selection effects, out-of-frame nonproductive sequences were analyzed. TCRdb reran the public reads through fastp at Q25 and MiXCR, keeping productive beta chains. Each CDR3 protein appears once, grouped with its most common genes and DNA. It is TCRdb's table, rather than the study itself, that gives the V and J calls and clone size. The sample profile shows fewer than 900,000 distinct CDR3 sequences; around a sixth of them were found once. The ten top clones hold around 13% of the sample.

The CDR3, from cysteine to phenylalanine, totals 14 residues. Only CDR3 DNA remains: 42 bases, in frame from the first base. According to the germline V gene (reference sequence), CDR1 reads DFQATT and CDR2 reads SNEGSKA. Cut back by 3 bases and 4 bases, the V and J ends lie 16 bases apart. The sample was also reused in another study, on T cells expressing NK-cell markers. Reported in the second study: In sorted CD3+CD56+NKG2C+, CD3+CD56+NKG2C- and CD3+CD56-NKG2C+ T-cell subsets from 8 or 9 donors, TCR beta-chain repertoires were profiled. Among the eight sequenced donors, seven were HCMV-seropositive and one was HCMV-seronegative. To restrict sorting to alphabetaTCR-expressing T cells, an anti-gammadeltaTCR antibody was added in several experiments. In six donors, the dominant CD3+CD56+NKG2C+ clonotypes ranked among the top 10 CD8+ clonotypes, making up roughly 1.0-8% of CD8+ T cells. Those dominant clonotypes were again the most abundant among CD3+CD56-NKG2C+ cells in a few donors, at about 25-60.1%. Whether the expanded NKG2C-expressing T cell clones were specific for HCMV antigens was left unclear. Randomly selected healthy volunteers, three men and five women, were used as the eight sequenced donors. To determine HCMV serostatus, a commercial ELISA kit was used to detect HCMV-specific IgG in serum. Bulk peripheral blood T-cell repertoires were additionally sequenced from unsorted PBMC for over five donors. Reads were demultiplexed and grouped by UMI with MIGEC, and clonotypes were assembled and quantified with MiTCR. Only TCR cDNA sequences supported by at least two reads were kept to exclude erroneous sequences. The tcR package was used for downstream repertoire analysis, with clonotypes matched between fractions based on CDR3 nucleotide sequence plus V segment. VDJmatch was used to annotate antigen specificity against VDJdb, with one amino acid substitution allowed in CDR3.

This sequence was found in a woman between 18 and 29 years old in good health. Sequencing used PBMCs. In this chain, TRBV20-1 is recombined with TRBJ2-7, with the identity of the D gene unclear. Read as DNA, the sequence is TGCAGTGCTAGTGTCCCTCCGCCCCTATACGAGCAGTACTTC. Protein translation: CSASVPPPLYEQYF.